These 20 T cell receptor beta chains came from one sample sequenced in a study of OX40 agonist ivuxolimab in advanced cancers. Generated by immunoSEQ multiplex PCR, the TCRdb table keeps only in-frame clones and is missing some. This sample has roughly 60,000 clones, with around 87% found just once. Sequences were derived from CD4+ or CD8+ T cells sorted from blood, sampled in a trial of the OX40 agonist ivuxolimab. These receptors were obtained from an adult with an advanced solid tumor such as melanoma, head and neck, liver or kidney cancer.

This clone came up a few times. The V gene is TRBV9, the J gene TRBJ2-2; D call uncertain. V shed 0 bases and J shed 1 base, with 7 bases lying between them. The CDR3 runs to 15 residues. Germline loops: CDR1 SGDLS, CDR2 YYNGEE. The CDR3 is CASSVGLQNTGELFF. In nucleotides, the CDR3 is TGTGCCAGCAGCGTAGGTTTGCAGAACACCGGGGAGCTGTTTTTT.

The chain has TRBV5-1 and TRBJ2-1, with D tentatively TRBD2 (7 bases). The CDR3 consists of 18 residues. The germline V gene has CDR1 SGHRS and CDR2 YFSETQ. Between the trimmed V and J ends, which lost 0 bases and 0 bases, there was a span of 16 bases. The CDR3 DNA is TGCGCCAGCAGCTTGGGGGGGGGCGGGGGCAGCTCCTACAATGAGCAGTTCTTC. Residues: CASSLGGGGGSSYNEQFF.

The gene calls are TRBV10-3 and TRBJ1-1; 8 bases match TRBD1. Germline loops: CDR1 ENHRY, CDR2 SYGVKD. The junction had 5 bases not matched to a gene; V was cut back by 7 bases and J by 1 base. The CDR3 extends over 14 amino acids. DNA for the CDR3: TGTGCCATCACCGTGGACAGGGAGAACACTGAAGCTTTCTTT. Translating it yields CAITVDRENTEAFF.

This sequence joins TRBV6-6 and TRBJ1-5; the D is unclear. V lost 4 bases and J lost 5, with 9 bases in between. The CDR3 extends over 13 amino acids. The germline V gene has CDR1 MNHNY and CDR2 SVGAGI (reference sequence). This CDR3 is CASSSEGYQPQHF. Written as DNA, the CDR3 is TGTGCCAGCAGTTCTGAGGGTTATCAGCCCCAGCATTTT.

This clone was recorded only once. The CDR3 DNA is TGTGCCAGCAGGGGGGGACAGGGTGTCCCCTACGAGCAGTACTTC. Residues: CASRGGQGVPYEQYF. This chain uses TRBV28 with TRBJ2-7; 9 bases fit TRBD1. With 6 bases clipped from V and 2 bases from J, the junction kept 8 bases outside the gene matches. This CDR3 contains 15 residues. Per germline, CDR1 MDHEN and CDR2 SYDVKM.

The chain joins TRBV5-1 to TRBJ1-3; D call uncertain. Germline values: CDR1 SGHRS, CDR2 YFSETQ. The CDR3 length is 15 residues. Between the trimmed V and J ends, which lost 0 bases and 0 bases, there was a span of 7 bases. The CDR3 sequence is CASSLEASSGNTIYF. For the CDR3, the DNA is TGCGCCAGCAGCTTGGAGGCTAGCTCTGGAAACACCATATATTTT.

The rearrangement links TRBV5-8 to TRBJ1-5, with 10 nucleotides matching TRBD1. J lost 4 bases, V lost 5 bases, and 9 bases had no gene match. From germline, CDR1 is SGHTS and CDR2 YDEGEE. This CDR3 region has 16 residues. CDR3 in amino acids: CASSWGAGQGNQPQHF. CDR3 coding DNA: TGTGCCAGCAGTTGGGGGGCGGGACAGGGGAATCAGCCCCAGCATTTT. Based on the CDR3 plus reference TRBV5-8 and TRBJ1-5, the full variable domain is EAGVTQSPTHLIKTRGQQATLRCSPISGHTSVYWYQQALGLGLQFLLWYDEGEERNRGNFPPRFSGRQFPNYSSELNVNALELEDSALYLCASSWGAGQGNQPQHFGDGTRLSIL.

The V gene is TRBV4-1, the J gene TRBJ2-7; 8 nucleotides agree with TRBD1. The CDR3 spans 15 residues. V shed 0 bases, J shed 4 bases, and the junction held 5 bases outside the gene matches. Germline-derived CDR1 and CDR2 are MGHRA and YSYEKL. The CDR3, as DNA: TGCGCCAGCAGCCAAGAGCAGGACAGGGAATACGAGCAGTACTTC. It yields the protein CASSQEQDREYEQYF.

This chain uses TRBV7-9 with TRBJ1-1, with D possibly being TRBD1 (6 bases). V gave up 5 bases and J gave up 7 bases, with 20 bases separating them. The CDR3 spans 15 residues. Germline CDR1 reads SEHNR; CDR2 reads FQNEAQ (reference sequence). The CDR3 bases are TGTGCCAGCAGCGCCAGAATCGGGGGGGCGAGTGAAGCTTTCTTT. Its protein is CASSARIGGASEAFF.

Only a few counts were recorded for this clone. The chain has TRBV10-3 and TRBJ1-5, with D perhaps matching TRBD1 (5 bases). V lost 0 bases to trimming and J lost 6 bases, with 12 bases between them. The CDR3 is 15 residues long. Germline V lookup: CDR1 ENHRY, CDR2 SYGVKD. Here the CDR3 DNA reads TGTGCCATCAGTGAGTCGTACAGGCTACTTCAGCCCCAGCATTTT. Its translation: CAISESYRLLQPQHF.

J is TRBJ1-1 and V is TRBV9; D is uncertain. CDR3 size: 13 residues. From germline, CDR1 is SGDLS and CDR2 YYNGEE. V was trimmed by 0 bases and J by 1 base, leaving 4 bases between them. DNA of the CDR3: TGTGCCAGCAGCGTAGAAGCGAACACTGAAGCTTTCTTT. This gives the protein CASSVEANTEAFF.

The count of this clone is one. The V and J genes are TRBV9 and TRBJ2-7; 8 nucleotides line up with TRBD1. Trimming cost V 3 bases and J 7 bases; bases outside gene matches: 9. The CDR3 runs to 14 residues. Germline assignment: CDR1 SGDLS and CDR2 YYNGEE. Here the CDR3 reads CASSASGQDREQYF. In DNA, the CDR3 is TGTGCCAGCAGCGCTTCGGGACAGGACAGAGAGCAGTACTTC.

The V gene is TRBV28, the J gene TRBJ2-7; TRBD2 is a possible D gene (6 bases). The CDR3 spans 15 residues. CDR1 is MDHEN and CDR2 is SYDVKM in the germline V gene. Trimming took 2 bases from V and 4 from J, leaving 15 bases between them. The CDR3 reads CASSLGAGGRYEQYF. CDR3 coding DNA: TGTGCCAGCAGTTTAGGGGCCGGGGGAAGGTACGAGCAGTACTTC. Combining the CDR3 with reference TRBV28 and TRBJ2-7 gives the whole variable domain DVKVTQSSRYLVKRTGEKVFLECVQDMDHENMFWYRQDPGLGLRLIYFSYDVKMKEKGDIPEGYSVSREKKERFSLILESASTNQTSMYLCASSLGAGGRYEQYFGPGTRLTVT.

This clone was recorded only once. This sequence joins TRBV2 and TRBJ1-6; D may be TRBD1 (6 bases). Germline V gene lookup returns CDR1 SNHLY and CDR2 FYNNEI. V was cut by 8 bases and J by 9 bases, with 14 bases left in between. CDR3 length equals 13 residues. CDR3 DNA: TGTGCCAGCGGAGGGGGGGGCGGTTCACCCCTCCACTTT. Protein sequence: CASGGGGGSPLHF.

A word on this clone: Other DNA sequences in this specimen translate into the identical CDR3. The V gene is TRBV21-1, the J gene TRBJ1-6; TRBD1 was called by the table and not checked on the DNA. TRBV21-1 corresponds to a pseudogene. The CDR3 sequence is 18 residues long. The DNA for the CDR3 is TGTGCCAGCAGCAAACTCGGAGCAGGGGTCAGAGGTTATTCACCCCTCCACTTT. Amino acids: CASSKLGAGVRGYSPLHF.

The rearrangement links TRBV10-3 to TRBJ2-6; TRBD1 matches at 8 bases. Germline V CDR1 and CDR2: ENHRY, SYGVKD. CDR3 length equals 17 residues. V lost 7 bases, J lost 0 bases, and 8 bases stayed unmatched. In DNA, the CDR3 is TGTGCCATCAAACCGGGACAGGTCCCCTCTGGGGCCAACGTCCTGACTTTC. Protein product: CAIKPGQVPSGANVLTF.

The chain recombines TRBV18 with TRBJ2-3; D perhaps matches TRBD1 (5 bases). The ends were cut back, 0 bases at V and 3 bases at J, with 7 bases in the middle. CDR1 is KGHSH, CDR2 LQKENI, per germline. The CDR3 extends over 14 amino acids. The CDR3 region is CASSPPAGTDTQYF. CDR3 bases: TGTGCCAGCTCACCACCGGCAGGGACAGATACGCAGTATTTT. Drawing the rest from reference TRBV18 and TRBJ2-3, the complete variable domain is NAGVMQNPRHLVRRRGQEARLRCSPMKGHSHVYWYRQLPEEGLKFMVYLQKENIIDESGMPKERFSAEFPKEGPSILRIQQVVRGDSAAYFCASSPPAGTDTQYFGPGTRLTVL.

The genes are TRBV5-1 and TRBJ1-2; D possibly corresponds to TRBD1 (6 bases). There are 14 residues in the CDR3. Per germline, CDR1 SGHRS and CDR2 YFSETQ. V lost 4 bases and J lost 8, with 18 bases in between. This CDR3 is CASSPTLAGAGYTF. The CDR3 DNA is TGCGCCAGCAGCCCAACTTTAGCGGGGGCAGGCTACACCTTC.

The chain couples TRBV6-1 to TRBJ1-5; 11 bases match TRBD1. The CDR3 covers 14 residues. Germline V gene sequence: CDR1 MNHNS, CDR2 SASEGT. V trimming: 4 bases; J trimming: 10 bases; junction bases outside the gene matches: 6. The CDR3 nucleotides are TGTGCCAGCAGTGTAGGACAGGGGGCCGGTCCCCAGCATTTT. Translation: CASSVGQGAGPQHF.

Only one count was recorded for this clone. The chain combines TRBV28 with TRBJ2-7, with 10 nucleotides matching TRBD2. Per germline, CDR1 MDHEN and CDR2 SYDVKM. J lost 3 bases, V lost 10 bases, and 15 bases had no gene match. The CDR3 consists of 16 residues. CDR3 amino acids: CATFSSRGTSVYEQYF. As DNA, the CDR3 is TGTGCCACCTTCTCTTCGAGGGGGACTAGCGTCTACGAGCAGTACTTC. The variable domain in full, completed from reference TRBV28 and TRBJ2-7, reads DVKVTQSSRYLVKRTGEKVFLECVQDMDHENMFWYRQDPGLGLRLIYFSYDVKMKEKGDIPEGYSVSREKKERFSLILESASTNQTSMYLCATFSSRGTSVYEQYFGPGTRLTVT.